These 6 T cell receptor beta chains originate from one sample sequenced in a study of CD8 T cells in ankylosing spondylitis. Using its own MiXCR run on the 5' RACE reads, TCRdb lists one record per CDR3 protein. The sample shows roughly 230,000 distinct CDR3 sequences, about 10% of them seen only once. The sequencing sample was made of blood, either unsorted or a sorted T cell fraction (not recorded which). These receptors all come from a male donor with ankylosing spondylitis or in good health (not recorded which).

The chain combines TRBV10-1 with TRBJ2-2; tentatively, D is TRBD2 (5 bases). Trimming removed 7 bases at V and 6 bases at J, with 9 bases between. Germline lookup yields CDR1 WNHNN and CDR2 SYGVQD (reference sequence). This CDR3 is 12 amino acids long. CDR3: CASTAGPGELFF. In DNA form, the CDR3 reads TGCGCCAGCACGGCGGGTCCCGGGGAGCTGTTTTTT.

This clonotype appeared many times. This chain joins TRBV3-1 and TRBJ1-1; D is perhaps TRBD1 (5 bases). Germline V gene data show CDR1 as LGHDT and CDR2 as YNNKEL (reference sequence). The length of the CDR3 is 14 residues. Trimming left V 3 bases short and J 2 bases short, with 10 bases between. CDR3 bases: TGTGCCAGCAGCCAGAGTGACAGTAACACTGAAGCTTTCTTT. Translating gives CASSQSDSNTEAFF.

The rearrangement links TRBV12-3 or TRBV12-4 to TRBJ1-2; D is unresolved. CDR3 size: 14 residues. Trimming cost V 5 bases and J 4 bases, with 14 bases left between them. For the CDR3, the DNA is TGTGCCAGCAGTCCCCTCCAGAACCTCTATGGCTACACCTTC. Protein sequence: CASSPLQNLYGYTF.

V usage is TRBV30 and J usage is TRBJ1-1; weak D call: TRBD1 (5 bases). The CDR3 sequence is 15 residues long. Trimming removed 3 bases from V and 1 base from J, with 15 bases in between. Germline CDR1 GTSNPN, CDR2 SVGIG (reference sequence). The CDR3 bases are TGTGCCTGGAGGAAGGGTTTGGGACCGAACACTGAAGCTTTCTTT. Its translation: CAWRKGLGPNTEAFF.

This clonotype was counted many times. J is TRBJ1-1 and V is TRBV12-3 or TRBV12-4; D may be TRBD1 (5 bases). The CDR3 spans 13 residues. V was clipped by 3 bases and J by 8 bases, with 13 bases between them. The CDR3 sequence is CASSFRSRTEAFF. The DNA for the CDR3 is TGTGCCAGCAGTTTTCGATCAAGGACAGAAGCTTTCTTT.

In DNA form, the CDR3 reads TGTGCCTGGGACAGGGTTGGCACTGAAGCTTTCTTT. It codes for CAWDRVGTEAFF. The chain recombines TRBV30 with TRBJ1-1; TRBD1 matches 7 bases. The CDR3 spans 12 residues. CDR1 GTSNPN and CDR2 SVGIG come from the germline V gene (reference sequence). V lost 5 bases to trimming and J lost 4 bases; unmatched junction nucleotides: 4.